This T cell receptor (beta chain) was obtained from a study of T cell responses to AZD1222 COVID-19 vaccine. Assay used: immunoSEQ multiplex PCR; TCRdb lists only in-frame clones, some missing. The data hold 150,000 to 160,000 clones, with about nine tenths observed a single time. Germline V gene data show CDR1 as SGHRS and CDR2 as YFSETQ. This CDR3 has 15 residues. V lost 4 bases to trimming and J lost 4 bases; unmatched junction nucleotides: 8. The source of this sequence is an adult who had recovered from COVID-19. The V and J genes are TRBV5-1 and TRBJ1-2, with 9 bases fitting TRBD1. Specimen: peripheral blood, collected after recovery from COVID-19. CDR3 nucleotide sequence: TGCGCCAGCAGCCATGACAGGGGGGGTAGCTATGGCTACACCTTC. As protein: CASSHDRGGSYGYTF.